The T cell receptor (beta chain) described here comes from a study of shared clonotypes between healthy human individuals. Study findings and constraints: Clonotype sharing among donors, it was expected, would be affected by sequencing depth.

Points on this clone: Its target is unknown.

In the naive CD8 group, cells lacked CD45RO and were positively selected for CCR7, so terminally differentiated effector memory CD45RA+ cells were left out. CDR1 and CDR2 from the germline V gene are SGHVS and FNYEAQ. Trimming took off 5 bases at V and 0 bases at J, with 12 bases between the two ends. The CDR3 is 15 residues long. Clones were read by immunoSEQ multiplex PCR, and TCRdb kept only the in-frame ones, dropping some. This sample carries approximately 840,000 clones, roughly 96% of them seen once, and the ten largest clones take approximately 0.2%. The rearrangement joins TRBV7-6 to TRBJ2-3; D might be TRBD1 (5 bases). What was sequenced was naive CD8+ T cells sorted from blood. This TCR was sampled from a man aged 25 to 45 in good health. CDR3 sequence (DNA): TGTGCCAGCAGCGTCAGGGTTTCGAGCACAGATACGCAGTATTTT. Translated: CASSVRVSSTDTQYF.